This passage covers 30 T cell receptor beta chains from one sample sequenced in a study of CD8 T cells in ankylosing spondylitis. Study results and limitations: Ankylosing spondylitis blood appeared to carry a characteristic TCR beta motif of several highly homologous variants.

Which antigens these TCRs recognize remains unknown. Each CDR3 protein is one row after TCRdb ran MiXCR on the 5' RACE reads. The repertoire holds around 490,000 distinct CDR3 sequences, with over 4% as singletons. Sequencing was done on a sample of blood, either unsorted or a sorted T cell fraction (not recorded which). These receptors were obtained from a male donor with ankylosing spondylitis.

This clonotype was recorded at least ten times. The CDR3 sequence: CASSWTTGMGAYEQYF. The CDR3 bases are TGCGCCAGCAGCTGGACCACTGGAATGGGGGCCTACGAGCAGTACTTC. The chain recombines TRBV5-1 with TRBJ2-7; tentatively, D is TRBD1 or TRBD2 (5 bases each). Germline CDR1 is SGHRS and CDR2 is YFSETQ. The length of the CDR3 is 16 residues. Trimming took 3 bases from V and 2 from J, leaving 18 bases between them.

This clonotype was counted ten times or more. The rearrangement links TRBV12-3 or TRBV12-4 to TRBJ2-7; TRBD1 matches at 7 bases. The CDR3 is 11 amino acids. V lost 6 bases and J lost 11; bases outside the gene matches: 7. CDR3 nucleotide sequence: TGTGCCAGCAGACTTGGACAGGTGAAGTACTTC. This translates into CASRLGQVKYF.

This clonotype occurred many times. The chain links TRBV9 to TRBJ1-5; D is uncertain. The CDR3 is 15 residues long. Germline values: CDR1 SGDLS, CDR2 YYNGEE. V shed 0 bases and J shed 3 bases, with 10 bases lying between them. CDR3 sequence reads: CASSVGGQFNQPQHF. The DNA for the CDR3 is TGTGCCAGCAGCGTAGGAGGGCAGTTCAATCAGCCCCAGCATTTT.

This clonotype has only a few counts. The chain carries TRBV4-2 and TRBJ1-5, with TRBD1 matching over 7 bases. Per the germline V gene, CDR1 is LGHNA and CDR2 is YNFKEQ. V lost 0 bases to trimming and J lost 3 bases; unmatched junction nucleotides: 11. This CDR3 spans 18 amino acids. The CDR3 DNA is TGTGCCAGCAGCCAAGAAAACAATCGACAGGGCTACAATCAGCCCCAGCATTTT. Protein product: CASSQENNRQGYNQPQHF.

This clonotype was seen repeatedly, ten times or more. The chain carries TRBV5-1 and TRBJ2-1, with 13 positions matching TRBD2. CDR1 and CDR2 (germline): SGHRS, YFSETQ. The CDR3 sequence is 16 residues long. With V trimmed by 0 bases and J by 6 bases, 3 bases remained unmatched. The CDR3 DNA is TGCGCCAGCAGCTTGGGAGGGACTAGCGGGGCCAATGAGCAGTTCTTC. Translating it yields CASSLGGTSGANEQFF.

This clonotype occurred a few times. The chain combines TRBV20-1 with TRBJ1-6; the match to TRBD1 covers 8 bases. V shed 1 base and J 9 bases; nucleotides not matched to a gene: 8. The CDR3 runs to 15 residues. The germline V gene encodes CDR1 DFQATT and CDR2 SNEGSKA (reference sequence). CDR3 in amino acids: CSARGGQGGSSPLHF. The CDR3 coding sequence is TGCAGTGCTAGAGGCGGACAGGGCGGTAGTTCACCCCTCCACTTT.

This clonotype has ten or more counts. The V gene is TRBV7-9, the J gene TRBJ2-7; D is ambiguous. V lost 5 bases and J lost 0, with 5 bases in between. The CDR3 is 12 amino acids. The V gene's germline CDR1 is SEHNR and CDR2 FQNEAQ (reference sequence). CDR3 DNA sequence: TGTGCCAGCAGCCCCCCCTCCTACGAGCAGTACTTC. It yields the protein CASSPPSYEQYF.

At least ten counts were recorded for this clonotype. The chain couples TRBV9 to TRBJ2-3; no firm D call. V dropped 1 base and J dropped 2 bases, with 8 bases sitting between them. Germline CDR1 and CDR2: SGDLS and YYNGEE. The CDR3 has 14 residues. CDR3 DNA sequence: TGTGCCAGCAGCGTATATGGTTCCACAGATACGCAGTATTTT. Translating gives CASSVYGSTDTQYF.

Ten or more counts support this clonotype. The CDR3 loop reads CASSPGSAEQYF. CDR3 nucleotide sequence: TGTGCCAGCAGTCCCGGGTCCGCCGAGCAGTACTTC. V gene TRBV12-3 or TRBV12-4 combines with J gene TRBJ2-7; no clear D. The CDR3 runs 12 residues. V lost 5 bases to trimming and J lost 6 bases, with 11 bases between them.

This clonotype was recorded at least ten times. This rearrangement joins TRBV6-4 to TRBJ1-2, with 8 bases that match TRBD1. Germline loops: CDR1 MRHNA, CDR2 SNTAGT. The J segment lost 8 bases and the V segment lost 6 bases, leaving 8 bases of the junction unmatched. The CDR3 is made up of 13 amino acids. The CDR3 loop reads CASSRVTGEGYTF. CDR3 nucleotides: TGTGCCAGCAGCAGGGTGACAGGGGAAGGCTACACCTTC.

The chain joins TRBV7-9 to TRBJ2-3; maybe TRBD1 (5 bases). Germline V gene sequence: CDR1 SEHNR, CDR2 FQNEAQ (reference sequence). The CDR3 contains 12 residues. Trimming removed 8 bases from V and 6 bases from J, with 12 bases in between. The CDR3 nucleotides read TGTGCCAGCTTGGGGCCGGGCGATACGCAGTATTTT. Protein: CASLGPGDTQYF.

This clonotype was recorded many times. The chain couples TRBV4-2 to TRBJ2-7, with a weak D call TRBD2 (5 bases). The V gene lost 1 base and the J gene lost 0 bases, with 10 bases spanning the gap. The germline V gene has CDR1 LGHNA and CDR2 YNFKEQ. The CDR3 covers 15 residues. CDR3 in amino acids: CASSQARGSSYEQYF. The CDR3 nucleotides are TGTGCCAGCAGCCAAGCGCGAGGGAGCTCCTACGAGCAGTACTTC.

This clonotype showed up many times. The V gene is TRBV6-5, the J gene TRBJ2-5, with a possible D match to TRBD1 (6 bases). CDR1 is MNHEY and CDR2 is SVGAGI in the germline V gene. Trimming stripped 0 bases from V and 2 bases from J, with 10 bases between. The CDR3 consists of 15 residues. The CDR3 sequence is CASSYSTGRQETQYF. CDR3 nucleotides: TGTGCCAGCAGTTACTCGACAGGCAGACAAGAGACCCAGTACTTC.

The J gene is TRBJ2-3, the V gene TRBV2; D might be TRBD1 (5 bases). Germline V gene lookup returns CDR1 SNHLY and CDR2 FYNNEI. The CDR3 is made up of 13 amino acids. The ends were cut back, 1 base at V and 8 bases at J, with 10 bases in the middle. The CDR3 DNA reads as TGTGCCAGCAGTGAAGAGACACAGGCTACGCAGTATTTT. Amino acid sequence: CASSEETQATQYF. The full variable domain, rest sourced from reference TRBV2 and TRBJ2-3, is EPEVTQTPSHQVTQMGQEVILRCVPISNHLYFYWYRQILGQKVEFLVSFYNNEISEKSEIFDDQFSVERPDGSNFTLKIRSTKLEDSAMYFCASSEETQATQYFGPGTRLTVL.

This clonotype has at least ten counts. The V call is TRBV5-1, the J call TRBJ2-5; D possibly uses TRBD1 or TRBD2 (6 bases each). The V gene's germline CDR1 is SGHRS and CDR2 YFSETQ. The V gene lost 0 bases and the J gene lost 4 bases, with 7 bases spanning the gap. The CDR3 sequence is 13 residues long. The CDR3 reads CASSLAGAETQYF. The DNA for the CDR3 is TGCGCCAGCAGCTTGGCGGGGGCAGAGACCCAGTACTTC.

This clonotype was observed at least ten times. This sequence joins TRBV5-5 and TRBJ1-5, with D unclear. The V gene's germline CDR1 is SGHKS and CDR2 YYEKEE (reference sequence). This CDR3 is 15 amino acids long. Trimming pared 3 bases from V and 0 bases from J, leaving 10 bases between. In DNA, the CDR3 is TGTGCCAGCAGCTCGGGGTGGGGTAGCAATCAGCCCCAGCATTTT. The encoded protein is CASSSGWGSNQPQHF.

This clonotype was observed many times. V gene TRBV12-3 or TRBV12-4 combines with J gene TRBJ1-1; no clear D gene. V shed 6 bases and J shed 3 bases, with 8 bases lying between them. The CDR3 loop spans 12 amino acids. The CDR3 sequence is CASSQRYTEAFF. The CDR3 nucleotides are TGTGCCAGCAGCCAAAGGTACACTGAAGCTTTCTTT.

The sample holds many counts of this clonotype. V usage is TRBV7-8 and J usage is TRBJ2-7; TRBD1 agrees at 10 bases. Germline assignment: CDR1 SGHVS and CDR2 FQNEAQ. The CDR3 spans 15 residues. V was clipped by 3 bases and J by 6 bases; unmatched bases: 8. The CDR3 spells CASSFRDRGFFEQYF. The CDR3 nucleotides are TGTGCCAGCAGCTTCCGGGACAGGGGTTTCTTCGAGCAGTACTTC.

There are many counts of this clonotype. The V call is TRBV15, the J call TRBJ2-3; TRBD2 matches 8 bases. V was pared by 0 bases and J by 0 bases, with 2 bases of the junction left unmatched. Germline-derived CDR1 and CDR2 are LNHNV and YYDKDF (reference sequence). CDR3 size: 16 residues. In DNA form, the CDR3 reads TGTGCCACCAGCAGAGACGGGGGGGGAAGCACAGATACGCAGTATTTT. This sequence encodes CATSRDGGGSTDTQYF.

In this sample, this clonotype turned up many times. The CDR3 coding sequence is TGCAGTGCGCGCCCCATGGAAGGGCCCCAGCATTTT. Translation gives CSARPMEGPQHF. The chain links TRBV20-1 to TRBJ1-5; D not resolved. Germline V gives CDR1 DFQATT, CDR2 SNEGSKA (reference sequence). CDR3 length: 12 residues. V lost 6 bases and J 9 bases, leaving 15 bases between the germline ends.

This chain joins TRBV3-1 and TRBJ2-2; TRBD1 is a possible D gene (6 bases). Germline loops: CDR1 LGHDT, CDR2 YNNKEL (reference sequence). V lost 4 bases, J lost 2 bases, and 14 bases lay in between. CDR3 length equals 16 residues. The CDR3 loop reads CASSPDRTLNTGELFF. The CDR3 DNA reads as TGTGCCAGCAGCCCCGACAGGACCCTAAACACCGGGGAGCTGTTTTTT.

This clonotype showed up many times. This sequence joins TRBV5-5 and TRBJ1-5, with D maybe TRBD1 (5 bases). Germline V gene sequence: CDR1 SGHKS, CDR2 YYEKEE (reference sequence). The CDR3 contains 15 residues. The V end lost 4 bases, the J end lost 5 bases, and 16 bases lay between the germline ends. Written as DNA, the CDR3 is TGTGCCAGCAGCCGGACAACACTGCGGGATCAGCCCCAGCATTTT. It is translated as CASSRTTLRDQPQHF.

This clonotype showed up many times. The chain links TRBV20-1 to TRBJ2-1, with D possibly matching TRBD2 (6 bases). Trimming took off 0 bases at V and 4 bases at J, with 10 bases between the two ends. The CDR3 runs to 14 residues. The germline CDR1 and CDR2 sequences are DFQATT and SNEGSKA (reference sequence). CDR3 residues: CSARDRAGYNEQFF. CDR3 DNA sequence: TGCAGTGCTAGAGATAGGGCGGGGTACAATGAGCAGTTCTTC.

This clonotype was picked up many times. This sequence joins TRBV6-5 and TRBJ2-7, with unresolved D. V lost 0 bases, J lost 3 bases, and 18 bases lay in between. This CDR3 spans 17 amino acids. CDR1 and CDR2 (germline): MNHEY, SVGAGI. The CDR3 nucleotides read TGTGCCAGCAGTTACTCGTTGAAACCATTCCCCTTCTACGAGCAGTACTTC. This sequence encodes CASSYSLKPFPFYEQYF.

This clonotype was detected many times. The V call is TRBV4-1, the J call TRBJ1-6, with D possibly TRBD1 on 5 matching bases. This CDR3 is 17 amino acids long. The V end was cut by 2 bases, the J end by 9 bases, with 20 bases between. CDR1 and CDR2 from the germline V gene are MGHRA and YSYEKL. The chain's CDR3 is CASSQPVAGTRVSPLHF. The CDR3 coding sequence is TGCGCCAGCAGCCAACCCGTAGCAGGGACCAGAGTTTCACCCCTCCACTTT.

This chain joins TRBV16 and TRBJ1-1; D unclear. V lost 5 bases, J lost 1 base, and 11 bases lay in between. The CDR3 totals 14 residues. CDR1 and CDR2 from the germline V gene are KGHSY and FQNENV. In DNA, the CDR3 is TGTGCCAGCAGCAGGGTCACGACGAACACTGAAGCTTTCTTT. Translation gives CASSRVTTNTEAFF.

This clonotype has a count of ten or more. The rearrangement joins TRBV27 to TRBJ1-2, with D unclear. The V gene lost 6 bases and the J gene lost 8 bases, with 19 bases spanning the gap. Per the germline V gene, CDR1 is MNHEY and CDR2 is SMNVEV (reference sequence). This CDR3 is 14 amino acids long. The CDR3 reads CASSLGSIASGYTF. The CDR3 bases are TGTGCCAGCAGCCTCGGCAGTATTGCTTCGGGCTACACCTTC.

This clonotype was detected many times. The chain is built from TRBV5-6 and TRBJ1-6; maybe TRBD1 (5 bases). Trimming pared 1 base from V and 7 bases from J, leaving 12 bases between. Germline loops: CDR1 SGHDT, CDR2 YYEEEE. This CDR3 is 15 amino acids long. The CDR3 sequence: CASSLQGVENSPLHF. The CDR3 DNA is TGTGCCAGCAGCTTGCAAGGGGTCGAGAATTCACCCCTCCACTTT. Combining the CDR3 with reference TRBV5-6 and TRBJ1-6 gives the whole variable domain DAGVTQSPTHLIKTRGQQVTLRCSPKSGHDTVSWYQQALGQGPQFIFQYYEEEERQRGNFPDRFSGHQFPNYSSELNVNALLLGDSALYLCASSLQGVENSPLHFGNGTRLTVT.

This clonotype has ten or more counts. V usage is TRBV20-1 and J usage is TRBJ2-3; no definite D call. The CDR3 length is 12 residues. Per the germline V gene, CDR1 is DFQATT and CDR2 is SNEGSKA (reference sequence). The CDR3 protein is CSASVSTDTQYF. The CDR3 nucleotides read TGCAGCGCTTCCGTCAGCACAGATACGCAGTATTTT.

The sample holds many counts of this clonotype. This rearrangement joins TRBV29-1 to TRBJ2-5; no definite D call. CDR3 length: 13 residues. Per the germline V gene, CDR1 is SQVTM and CDR2 is ANQGSEA. V lost 4 bases to trimming and J lost 1 base, with 10 bases between them. CDR3 DNA: TGCAGCGTTGGGATGCCGCTCCAAGAGACCCAGTACTTC. Its protein product is CSVGMPLQETQYF.